Listed below are T cell receptor beta chains from one sample, sequenced in a study of blood T cell repertoires in COVID-19. Sequenced by immunoSEQ multiplex PCR; TCRdb stores in-frame clones only, minus some. The sample consists of 470,000 or so clones, 70% to 90% of them appearing once. Sequencing used peripheral blood. All receptors derive from a human donor in a cohort sampled during active COVID-19. CDR3s include the opening cysteine and the closing phenylalanine or tryptophan. D genes are given only for firm matches. Some rows mark clone size as missing; the rest say once, few, many or name a class of expanded clone.

d_gene: NA
j_gene: TRBJ2-1
abundance: NA
v_gene: TRBV19
CDR3aa: CASRKDRLGDNEQFF
CDR3nt: TGTGCCAGTAGAAAAGACCGTCTAGGAGACAATGAGCAGTTCTTC

d_gene: TRBD1
j_gene: TRBJ1-1
abundance: once
v_gene: TRBV29-1
CDR3aa: CSVGGQGEAFF
CDR3nt: TGCAGCGTTGGGGGACAGGGAGAAGCTTTCTTT

d_gene: TRBD2
j_gene: TRBJ2-5
abundance: NA
v_gene: TRBV6-2/TRBV6-3
CDR3aa: CASSSLAGETQYF
CDR3nt: TGTGCCAGCAGTTCGCTAGCGGGGGAGACCCAGTACTTC

d_gene: TRBD2
j_gene: TRBJ2-1
abundance: once
v_gene: TRBV5-4
CDR3aa: CASSTGTSGINEQFF
CDR3nt: TGTGCCAGCAGCACCGGGACTAGCGGGATCAATGAGCAGTTCTTC

d_gene: TRBD1
j_gene: TRBJ1-4
abundance: few
v_gene: TRBV2
CDR3aa: CASSENRGGDEKLFF
CDR3nt: TGTGCCAGCAGTGAAAATCGAGGGGGCGATGAAAAACTGTTTTTT

d_gene: NA
j_gene: TRBJ1-2
abundance: few
v_gene: TRBV30
CDR3aa: CAWTRGQGNGYTF
CDR3nt: TGTGCCTGGACCCGGGGACAAGGGAACGGCTACACCTTC

d_gene: TRBD2
j_gene: TRBJ2-5
abundance: NA
v_gene: TRBV6-6
CDR3aa: CASVGSGRARKTQYF
CDR3nt: TGTGCCAGCGTGGGGAGCGGGAGGGCTAGGAAGACCCAGTACTTC

d_gene: TRBD1
j_gene: TRBJ2-1
abundance: NA
v_gene: TRBV6-5
CDR3aa: CASWDRYNEQFF
CDR3nt: TGTGCCAGCTGGGACAGGTACAATGAGCAGTTCTTC

d_gene: NA
j_gene: TRBJ1-5
abundance: few
v_gene: TRBV19
CDR3aa: CASSSPAADNQPQHF
CDR3nt: TGTGCCAGTAGTTCCCCGGCGGCAGACAATCAGCCCCAGCATTTT

d_gene: TRBD2
j_gene: TRBJ2-7
abundance: NA
v_gene: TRBV28
CDR3aa: CASSLSLAGGTNSYEQYF
CDR3nt: TGTGCCAGCAGTTTAAGCCTAGCGGGGGGAACGAACTCCTACGAGCAGTACTTC

d_gene: TRBD2
j_gene: TRBJ2-1
abundance: NA
v_gene: TRBV19
CDR3aa: CASTNLAGDPNEQFF
CDR3nt: TGTGCCAGTACCAACCTAGCGGGAGACCCCAATGAGCAGTTCTTC

d_gene: NA
j_gene: TRBJ2-7
abundance: NA
v_gene: TRBV5-4
CDR3aa: CASSLNQGPYEQYF
CDR3nt: TGTGCCAGCAGCTTGAACCAGGGGCCCTACGAGCAGTACTTC

d_gene: NA
j_gene: TRBJ2-1
abundance: NA
v_gene: TRBV5-8
CDR3aa: CASTLVGAIYNEQFF
CDR3nt: TGTGCCAGCACCCTAGTAGGGGCGATATACAATGAGCAGTTCTTC

d_gene: TRBD2
j_gene: TRBJ2-7
abundance: NA
v_gene: TRBV30
CDR3aa: CAWNSGLAGTYEQYF
CDR3nt: TGTGCCTGGAATTCGGGACTAGCGGGAACCTACGAGCAGTACTTC

d_gene: NA
j_gene: TRBJ1-2
abundance: NA
v_gene: TRBV29-1
CDR3aa: CSVEQAGYTF
CDR3nt: TGCAGCGTTGAGCAGGCGGGCTACACCTTC

d_gene: TRBD2
j_gene: TRBJ2-3
abundance: NA
v_gene: TRBV19
CDR3aa: CASNAGRAPDTQYF
CDR3nt: TGTGCCAGTAACGCCGGGAGGGCCCCAGATACGCAGTATTTT

d_gene: NA
j_gene: TRBJ2-7
abundance: many
v_gene: TRBV28
CDR3aa: CASSTLTDGTYEQYF
CDR3nt: TGTGCCAGCAGCACCCTGACGGACGGGACCTACGAGCAGTACTTC

d_gene: TRBD1
j_gene: TRBJ2-5
abundance: once
v_gene: TRBV24-1
CDR3aa: CATSDAQGDGETQYF
CDR3nt: TGTGCCACCAGTGATGCACAGGGGGACGGAGAGACCCAGTACTTC

d_gene: TRBD2
j_gene: TRBJ2-7
abundance: NA
v_gene: TRBV10-3
CDR3aa: CAAGGGSAYEQYF
CDR3nt: TGTGCCGCGGGGGGGGGATCGGCCTACGAGCAGTACTTC

d_gene: NA
j_gene: TRBJ2-5
abundance: NA
v_gene: TRBV5-4
CDR3aa: CASSLVTSGETQYF
CDR3nt: TGTGCCAGCAGCTTGGTGACCTCGGGGGAGACCCAGTACTTC

d_gene: NA
j_gene: TRBJ2-5
abundance: NA
v_gene: TRBV20-1
CDR3aa: CSIQGTKTQYF
CDR3nt: TGCAGTATCCAGGGGACGAAGACCCAGTACTTC

d_gene: TRBD1
j_gene: TRBJ1-5
abundance: NA
v_gene: TRBV19
CDR3aa: CASTRDSQTYSNQPQHF
CDR3nt: TGTGCCAGTACGAGGGACAGCCAGACCTATAGCAATCAGCCCCAGCATTTT

d_gene: NA
j_gene: TRBJ1-3
abundance: NA
v_gene: TRBV5-5
CDR3aa: CASSSQGGNTIYF
CDR3nt: TGTGCCAGCAGCTCCCAGGGAGGAAACACCATATATTTT

d_gene: TRBD2
j_gene: TRBJ2-7
abundance: NA
v_gene: TRBV2
CDR3aa: CASTLAGDEQYF
CDR3nt: TGTGCCAGCACTCTAGCGGGAGACGAGCAGTACTTC

d_gene: TRBD1
j_gene: TRBJ2-4
abundance: NA
v_gene: TRBV7-8
CDR3aa: CASSSGTAQQLAKNIQYF
CDR3nt: TGTGCCAGCAGCTCCGGGACAGCCCAACAACTAGCCAAAAACATTCAGTACTTC

d_gene: TRBD2
j_gene: TRBJ2-3
abundance: NA
v_gene: TRBV7-6
CDR3aa: CASSLVISGRRATQYF
CDR3nt: TGTGCCAGCAGCTTAGTTATTAGCGGGAGAAGGGCTACGCAGTATTTT

d_gene: NA
j_gene: TRBJ2-2
abundance: NA
v_gene: TRBV7-2
CDR3aa: CASRLAGTKLFF
CDR3nt: TGTGCCAGCAGACTCGCCGGGACAAAGCTGTTTTTT

d_gene: NA
j_gene: TRBJ2-1
abundance: NA
v_gene: TRBV11-2
CDR3aa: CASSPLRLGNEQFF
CDR3nt: TGTGCCAGCAGCCCCCTCCGGCTAGGAAATGAGCAGTTCTTC

d_gene: NA
j_gene: TRBJ1-1
abundance: NA
v_gene: TRBV5-4
CDR3aa: CASSSELRVSTEAFF
CDR3nt: TGTGCCAGCAGCTCCGAACTCAGGGTAAGCACTGAAGCTTTCTTT